A selection of T cell receptor beta chains follows, all from one sample in a study of shared clonotypes between healthy human individuals. This table comes from immunoSEQ multiplex PCR, and its TCRdb copy is limited to in-frame clones, with some not included. The sample shows over 2,000,000 clones, around 93% of them seen only once. The material sequenced was naive CD8+ T cells from PBMCs. The origin of the receptors is a man aged 18 to 30 in good health. Some clones in this sample may be carry-over from other donors' samples. CDR3s include the opening cysteine and the closing phenylalanine or tryptophan. The order of the fields is clone size, V gene, D gene, J gene, CDR3 protein, CDR3 DNA. A D gene is named only where the DNA matches it firmly. Some rows have no size entry. The others give once, few or many, or a class for an expanded clone.

clone_size: NA
v_call: TRBV11-3
d_call: NA
j_call: TRBJ1-1
cdr3_aa: CASSLSPPDEIEAFF
cdr3_nt: TGTGCCAGCAGCTTATCTCCCCCGGACGAGATTGAAGCTTTCTTT

clone_size: NA
v_call: TRBV13
d_call: NA
j_call: TRBJ2-3
cdr3_aa: CASSLDVGRTDTQYF
cdr3_nt: TGTGCCAGCAGCTTAGATGTGGGGCGCACAGATACGCAGTATTTT

clone_size: NA
v_call: TRBV27
d_call: TRBD2
j_call: TRBJ2-1
cdr3_aa: CASSSWTSDNEQFF
cdr3_nt: TGTGCCAGCAGTTCCTGGACTAGTGACAATGAGCAGTTCTTC

clone_size: NA
v_call: TRBV27
d_call: TRBD2
j_call: TRBJ2-1
cdr3_aa: CASRGSAGGPQTNEQFF
cdr3_nt: TGTGCCAGCAGAGGATCAGCGGGAGGGCCGCAAACCAATGAGCAGTTCTTC

clone_size: few
v_call: TRBV9
d_call: NA
j_call: TRBJ1-1
cdr3_aa: CASSVAIEGAGTEAFF
cdr3_nt: TGTGCCAGCAGCGTAGCTATTGAGGGAGCGGGGACTGAAGCTTTCTTT

clone_size: NA
v_call: TRBV7-9
d_call: NA
j_call: TRBJ1-3
cdr3_aa: CASSSAPGVPSGNTIYF
cdr3_nt: TGTGCCAGCAGCTCGGCCCCCGGGGTCCCCTCTGGAAACACCATATATTTT

clone_size: NA
v_call: TRBV6-6
d_call: NA
j_call: TRBJ2-7
cdr3_aa: CASSFNYEQYF
cdr3_nt: TGTGCCAGCAGTTTTAATTACGAGCAGTACTTC

clone_size: NA
v_call: TRBV5-8
d_call: NA
j_call: TRBJ1-4
cdr3_aa: CASSLIVGSVEKLFF
cdr3_nt: TGTGCCAGCAGCTTGATTGTGGGGTCTGTTGAAAAACTGTTTTTT

clone_size: NA
v_call: TRBV27
d_call: NA
j_call: TRBJ2-1
cdr3_aa: CASSLSRPYNEQFF
cdr3_nt: TGTGCCAGCAGTTTGAGCAGGCCCTACAATGAGCAGTTCTTC

clone_size: NA
v_call: TRBV4-2
d_call: NA
j_call: TRBJ2-2
cdr3_aa: CASSQDRLSNTGELFF
cdr3_nt: TGTGCCAGCAGCCAAGATAGGCTATCGAACACCGGGGAGCTGTTTTTT